This T cell receptor beta chain was sequenced in a study of blood T cell repertoires in COVID-19. Study-wide background: COVID-19 samples from acute and convalescent phases originated in the United States, Italy and Spain. The analysed material was cDNA or gDNA that came from T cells, B-cell-depleted T cells, or PBMCs.

In its sample, this clone was seen once. Sequenced by immunoSEQ multiplex PCR; TCRdb stores in-frame clones only, minus some. The data hold around 110,000 clones, with 70% to 90% observed a single time. The sequenced material came from peripheral blood. This TCR came from a man aged 40-50 years with acute or convalescent COVID-19.

In DNA form, the CDR3 reads TGTGCCAGCACTCCGACGGGGGAGACCCAGTACTTC. Translating it yields CASTPTGETQYF. The chain has TRBV7-9 and TRBJ2-5, with D possibly TRBD2 on 5 matching bases. Germline CDR1 reads SEHNR; CDR2 reads FQNEAQ (reference sequence). The V end lost 7 bases, the J end lost 5 bases, and 11 bases lay between the germline ends. The length of the CDR3 is 12 residues.